The rows below give T cell receptor beta chains drawn from one sample of a study of blood T cell repertoires in COVID-19. TCRdb's table, derived via immunoSEQ multiplex PCR, lists solely in-frame clones and lacks some. In the table there are hundreds of thousands of clones, 80% to 90% of which are singletons. Sequencing was done on a sample of PBMCs or T cells enriched from blood (not recorded which). All receptors come from a woman in her forties or fifties with acute COVID-19. CDR3s include the opening cysteine and the closing phenylalanine or tryptophan.

TRBV11-2,TRBJ2-3,CASRYTGYTQYF
TRBV25-1,TRBJ1-5,CASSDSPRGSNQPQHF
TRBV3-1/TRBV3-2,TRBJ2-1,CASSQDWASGTPYNEQFF
TRBV7-2,TRBJ1-5,CASSWTPNQPQHF
TRBV11-2,TRBJ2-1,CASSYNRASSYNEQFF
TRBV6-5,TRBJ1-1,CASSYVRGRTEAFF
TRBV6-6,TRBJ1-5,CASSGLGTDQPQHF
TRBV5-1,TRBJ2-1,CASSLSGRALGEQFF
TRBV2,TRBJ1-6,CASTATLTGVGSPLHF
TRBV4-2,TRBJ2-7,CASSHPGLAGGGEQYF
TRBV18,TRBJ2-5,CASSPPSSQETQYF
TRBV29-1,TRBJ2-2,CSVPSGSGELFF
TRBV5-1,TRBJ1-1,CASSLGREAEAFF
TRBV6-2/TRBV6-3,TRBJ1-2,CASSYRWTGAGYTF
TRBV7-2,TRBJ1-5,CASRLQSGQPDQPQHF
TRBV6-5,TRBJ1-5,CASSYSLGGNNQPQHF
TRBV18,TRBJ2-2,CASSRGLAGGTGELFF
TRBV11-2,TRBJ2-7,CASSPGLAGIYEQYF
TRBV7-3,TRBJ2-3,CASSSNGLAGADTQYF
TRBV18,TRBJ2-5,CASSPRVQETQYF
TRBV9,TRBJ2-1,CASSLRGFF
TRBV12-3/TRBV12-4,TRBJ1-1,CASKVEIYTEAFF
TRBV7-9,TRBJ2-1,CASRPNRGSGRRVNEQFF
TRBV5-4,TRBJ2-3,CASSSRRTSGRDTQYF
TRBV5-1,TRBJ2-3,CASSWDRSTDTQYF
TRBV29-1,TRBJ1-1,CSVDGGMGTEAFF
TRBV7-2,TRBJ1-2,CASSRFRGNYGYTF
TRBV4-2,TRBJ2-1,CASSLGLAGGYNEQFF
TRBV2,TRBJ2-5,CASSGTGKETQYF
TRBV11-2,TRBJ2-2,CASSEYVGSGSGTGELFF
TRBV28,TRBJ2-7,CASSLRGTGLDEQYF
TRBV13,TRBJ2-4,CASSLGFSGRTIQYF
TRBV24-1,TRBJ2-1,CATGHRDLSYNEQFF
TRBV27,TRBJ1-1,CASSLQDRAEAFF
TRBV2,TRBJ2-7,CAIKGEKTYEQYF
TRBV24-1,TRBJ2-5,CATSDSVAGGAETQYF
TRBV5-4,TRBJ2-4,CASSYQTGGGIQYF
TRBV12-5,TRBJ2-3,CASGLGLDDTQYF
TRBV28,TRBJ2-5,CAIQASGVQETQYF
TRBV9,TRBJ2-7,CASSVAVGRGPYEQYF
TRBV29-1,TRBJ2-7,CSVATGTGVSYEQYF
TRBV28,TRBJ1-4,CASSQGGAGGDEKLFF
TRBV19,TRBJ2-3,CASSAAADTQYF
TRBV7-2,TRBJ1-4,CASSLPPGAHNEKLFF
TRBV19,TRBJ1-5,CASSPPDRGGNQPQHF
TRBV6-6,TRBJ2-1,CASRGLGRWDNEQFF
TRBV14,TRBJ2-2,CASKPIHSDRVGGELFF
TRBV5-1,TRBJ2-3,CASSLGATDTQYF